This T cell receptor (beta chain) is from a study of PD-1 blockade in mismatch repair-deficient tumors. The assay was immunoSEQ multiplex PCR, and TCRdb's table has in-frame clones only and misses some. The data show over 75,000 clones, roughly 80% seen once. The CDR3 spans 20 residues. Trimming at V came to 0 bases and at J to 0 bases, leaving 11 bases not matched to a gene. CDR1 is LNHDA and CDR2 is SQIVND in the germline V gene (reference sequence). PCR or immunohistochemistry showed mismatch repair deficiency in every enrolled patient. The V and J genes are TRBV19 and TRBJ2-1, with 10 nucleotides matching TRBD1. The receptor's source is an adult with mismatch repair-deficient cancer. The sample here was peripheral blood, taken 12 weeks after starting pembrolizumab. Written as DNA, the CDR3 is TGTGCCAGTAGTATAGAGGGGACAGGGGTTGGTATCCACTCCTACAATGAGCAGTTCTTC. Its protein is CASSIEGTGVGIHSYNEQFF.